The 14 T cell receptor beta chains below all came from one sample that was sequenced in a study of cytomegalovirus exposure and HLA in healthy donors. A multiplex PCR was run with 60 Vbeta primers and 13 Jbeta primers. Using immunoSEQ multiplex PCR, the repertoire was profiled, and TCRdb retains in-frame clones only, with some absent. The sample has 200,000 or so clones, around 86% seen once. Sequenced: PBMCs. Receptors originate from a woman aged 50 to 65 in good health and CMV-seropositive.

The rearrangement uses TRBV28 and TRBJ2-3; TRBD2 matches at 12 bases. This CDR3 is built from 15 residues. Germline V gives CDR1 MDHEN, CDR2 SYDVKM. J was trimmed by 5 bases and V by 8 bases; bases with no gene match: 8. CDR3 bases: TGTGCCAGCGGTTCTAGCGGGAGGGCCCTAGATACGCAGTATTTT. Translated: CASGSSGRALDTQYF.

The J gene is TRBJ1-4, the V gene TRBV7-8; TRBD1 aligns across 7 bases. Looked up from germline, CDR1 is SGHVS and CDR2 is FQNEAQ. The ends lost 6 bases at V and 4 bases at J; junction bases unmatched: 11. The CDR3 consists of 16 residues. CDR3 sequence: CASSQKQGNLNEKLFF. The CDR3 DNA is TGTGCCAGCAGTCAAAAACAGGGGAATCTTAATGAAAAACTGTTTTTT.

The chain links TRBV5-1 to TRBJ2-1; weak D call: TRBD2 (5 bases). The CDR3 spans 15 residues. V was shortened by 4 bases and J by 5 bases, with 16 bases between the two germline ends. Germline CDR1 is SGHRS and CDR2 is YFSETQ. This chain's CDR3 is CASSLGVLPDNEQFF. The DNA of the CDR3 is TGCGCCAGCAGCCTCGGGGTTCTTCCTGACAATGAGCAGTTCTTC.

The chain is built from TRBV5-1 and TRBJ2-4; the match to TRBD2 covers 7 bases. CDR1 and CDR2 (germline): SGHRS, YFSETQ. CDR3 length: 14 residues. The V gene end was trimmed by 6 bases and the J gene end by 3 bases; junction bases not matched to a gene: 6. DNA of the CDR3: TGCGCCAGCATCCTTGGGGGGGTCAAAAACATTCAGTACTTC. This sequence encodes CASILGGVKNIQYF.

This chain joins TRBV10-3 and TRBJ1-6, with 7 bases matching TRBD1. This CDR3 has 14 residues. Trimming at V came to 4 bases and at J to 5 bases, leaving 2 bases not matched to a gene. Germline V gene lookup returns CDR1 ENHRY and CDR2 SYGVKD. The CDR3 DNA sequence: TGTGCCATCAGTGGAGACAGGGATAATTCACCCCTCCACTTT. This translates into CAISGDRDNSPLHF.

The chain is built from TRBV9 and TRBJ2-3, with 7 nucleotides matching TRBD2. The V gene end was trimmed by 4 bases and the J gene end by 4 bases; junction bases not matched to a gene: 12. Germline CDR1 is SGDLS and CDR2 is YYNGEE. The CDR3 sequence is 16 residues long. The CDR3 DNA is TGTGCCAGCAGCCCCAGTGGGCGGGAGACGGCAGATACGCAGTATTTT. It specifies CASSPSGRETADTQYF.

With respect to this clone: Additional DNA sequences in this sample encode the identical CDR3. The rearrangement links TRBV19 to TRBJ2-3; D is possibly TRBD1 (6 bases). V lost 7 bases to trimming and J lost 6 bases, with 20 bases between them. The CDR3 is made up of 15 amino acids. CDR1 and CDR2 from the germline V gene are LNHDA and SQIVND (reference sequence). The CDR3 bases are TGTGCCAGTAAACAGGGAGCGGAAGGGTGGGATACGCAGTATTTT. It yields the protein CASKQGAEGWDTQYF.

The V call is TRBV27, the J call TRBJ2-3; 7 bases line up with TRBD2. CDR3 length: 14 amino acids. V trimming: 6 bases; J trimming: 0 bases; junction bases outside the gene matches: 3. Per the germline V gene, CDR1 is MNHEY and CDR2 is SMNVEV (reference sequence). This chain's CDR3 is CASRRLASTDTQYF. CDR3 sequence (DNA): TGTGCCAGCAGGAGACTAGCCAGCACAGATACGCAGTATTTT.

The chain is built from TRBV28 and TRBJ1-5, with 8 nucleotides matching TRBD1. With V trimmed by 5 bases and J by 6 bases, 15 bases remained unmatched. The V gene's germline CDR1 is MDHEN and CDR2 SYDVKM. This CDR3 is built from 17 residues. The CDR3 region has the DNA TGTGCCAGCAGTCCCTGGCCGGGACAGGTAGCGGGTCAGCCCCAGCATTTT. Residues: CASSPWPGQVAGQPQHF.

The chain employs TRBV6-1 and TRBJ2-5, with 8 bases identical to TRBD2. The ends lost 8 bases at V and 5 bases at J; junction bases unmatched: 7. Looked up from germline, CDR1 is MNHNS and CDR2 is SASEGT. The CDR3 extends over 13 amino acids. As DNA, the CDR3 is TGTGCCAGCGGGTGGGGACTAGGGGAGACCCAGTACTTC. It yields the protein CASGWGLGETQYF.

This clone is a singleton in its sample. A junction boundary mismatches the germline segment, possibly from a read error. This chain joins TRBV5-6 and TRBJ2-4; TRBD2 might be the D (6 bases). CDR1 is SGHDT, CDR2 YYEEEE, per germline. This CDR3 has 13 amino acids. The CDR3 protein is CASNAGGKNSQYF. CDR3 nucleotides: TGTGCCAGCAATGCAGGCGGGAAAAACAGTCAGTACTTC.

In nucleotides, the CDR3 is TGTGCCAGCAGCTCACCGGGAGGGCGAAAGGTAAATGAGCAGTTCTTC. Its translation: CASSSPGGRKVNEQFF. V gene TRBV5-4 combines with J gene TRBJ2-1, with TRBD2 matching 8 bases. The germline V gene has CDR1 SGHNT and CDR2 YYREEE (reference sequence). The CDR3 has 16 amino acids. The V segment lost 3 bases and the J segment 7 bases; nucleotides outside the gene matches: 12. Filled out from reference TRBV5-4 and TRBJ2-1, the complete variable domain reads ETGVTQSPTHLIKTRGQQVTLRCSSQSGHNTVSWYQQALGQGPQFIFQYYREEENGRGNFPPRFSGLQFPNYSSELNVNALELDDSALYLCASSSPGGRKVNEQFFGPGTRLTVL.

The chain's CDR3 is CASRAPNYGYTF. DNA for the CDR3: TGTGCCAGCAGGGCCCCTAACTATGGCTACACCTTC. This chain joins TRBV6-1 and TRBJ1-2, with unresolved D. The CDR3 runs to 12 residues. Trimming took 6 bases from V and 0 from J, leaving 5 bases between them. Germline V lookup: CDR1 MNHNS, CDR2 SASEGT.

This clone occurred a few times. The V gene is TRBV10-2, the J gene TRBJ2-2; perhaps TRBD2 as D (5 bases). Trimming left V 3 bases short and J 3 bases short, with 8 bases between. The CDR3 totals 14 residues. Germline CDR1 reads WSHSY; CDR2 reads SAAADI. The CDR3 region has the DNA TGCGCCAGCAGTGAAGAGGGTTACACCGGGGAGCTGTTTTTT. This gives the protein CASSEEGYTGELFF.